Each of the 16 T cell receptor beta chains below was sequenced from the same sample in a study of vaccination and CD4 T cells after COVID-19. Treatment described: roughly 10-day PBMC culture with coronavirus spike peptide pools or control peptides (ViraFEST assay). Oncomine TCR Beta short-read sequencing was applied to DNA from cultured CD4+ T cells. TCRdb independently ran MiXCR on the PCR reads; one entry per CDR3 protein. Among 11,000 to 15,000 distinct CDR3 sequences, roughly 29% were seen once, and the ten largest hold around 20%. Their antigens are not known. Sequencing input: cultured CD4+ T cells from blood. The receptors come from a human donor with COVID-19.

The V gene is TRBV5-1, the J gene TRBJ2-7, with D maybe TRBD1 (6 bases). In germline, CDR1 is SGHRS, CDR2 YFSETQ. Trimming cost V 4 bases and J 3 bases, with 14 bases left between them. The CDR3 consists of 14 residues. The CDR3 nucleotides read TGCGCCAGCAGCGCAACCCGGGACAACTACGAGCAGTACTTC. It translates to CASSATRDNYEQYF.

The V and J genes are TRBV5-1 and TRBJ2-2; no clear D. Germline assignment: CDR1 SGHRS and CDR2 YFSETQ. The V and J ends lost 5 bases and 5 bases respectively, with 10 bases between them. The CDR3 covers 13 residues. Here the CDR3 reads CASSTGVTGELFF. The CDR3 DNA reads TGCGCCAGCAGTACTGGGGTAACCGGGGAGCTGTTTTTT.

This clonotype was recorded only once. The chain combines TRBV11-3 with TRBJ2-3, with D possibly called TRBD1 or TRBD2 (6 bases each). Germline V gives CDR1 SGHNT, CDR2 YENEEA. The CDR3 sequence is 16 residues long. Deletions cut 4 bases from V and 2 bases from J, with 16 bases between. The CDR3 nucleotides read TGTGCCAGCAGCTCTTTCGGGGGCCCAGACACAGATACGCAGTATTTT. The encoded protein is CASSSFGGPDTDTQYF.

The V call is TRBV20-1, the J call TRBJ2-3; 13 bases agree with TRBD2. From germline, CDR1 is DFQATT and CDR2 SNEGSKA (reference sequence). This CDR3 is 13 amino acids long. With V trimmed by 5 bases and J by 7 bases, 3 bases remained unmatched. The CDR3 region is CSAGGLAGNTQYF. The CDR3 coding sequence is TGCAGTGCTGGGGGACTAGCGGGGAATACGCAGTATTTT.

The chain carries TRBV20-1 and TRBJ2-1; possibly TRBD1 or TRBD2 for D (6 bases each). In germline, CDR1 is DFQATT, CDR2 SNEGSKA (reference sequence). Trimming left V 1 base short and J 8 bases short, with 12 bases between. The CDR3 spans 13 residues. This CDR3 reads CSARVSGGDEQFF. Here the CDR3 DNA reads TGCAGTGCTAGAGTATCCGGGGGCGATGAGCAGTTCTTC.

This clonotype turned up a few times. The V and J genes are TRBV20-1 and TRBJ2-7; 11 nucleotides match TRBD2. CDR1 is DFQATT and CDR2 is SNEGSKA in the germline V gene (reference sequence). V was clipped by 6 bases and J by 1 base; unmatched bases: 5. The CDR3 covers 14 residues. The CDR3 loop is CSAIRLAGSYEQYF. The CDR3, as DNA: TGCAGTGCGATTCGACTAGCGGGATCCTACGAGCAGTACTTC.

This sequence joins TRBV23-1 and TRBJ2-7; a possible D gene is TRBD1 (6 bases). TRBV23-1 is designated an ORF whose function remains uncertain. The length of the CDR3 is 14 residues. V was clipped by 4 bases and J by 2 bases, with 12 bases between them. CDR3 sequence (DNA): TGCGCCAGCAGTCCACAGGGTTTCCCCTACGAGCAGTACTTC. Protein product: CASSPQGFPYEQYF.

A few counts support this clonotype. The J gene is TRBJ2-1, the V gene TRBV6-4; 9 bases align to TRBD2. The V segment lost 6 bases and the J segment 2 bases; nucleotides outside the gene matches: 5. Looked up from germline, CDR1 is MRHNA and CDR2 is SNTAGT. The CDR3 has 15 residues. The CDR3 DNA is TGTGCCAGCAGCGTAGCGGGGGCCACCTACAATGAGCAGTTCTTC. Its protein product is CASSVAGATYNEQFF.

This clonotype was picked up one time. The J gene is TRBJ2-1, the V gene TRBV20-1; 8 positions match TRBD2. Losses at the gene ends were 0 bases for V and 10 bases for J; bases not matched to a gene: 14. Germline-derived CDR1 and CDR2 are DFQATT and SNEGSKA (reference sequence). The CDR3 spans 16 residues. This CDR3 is CSARDEFGTSVVEQFF. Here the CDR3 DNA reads TGCAGTGCTAGAGATGAGTTCGGGACTAGTGTTGTGGAGCAGTTCTTC.

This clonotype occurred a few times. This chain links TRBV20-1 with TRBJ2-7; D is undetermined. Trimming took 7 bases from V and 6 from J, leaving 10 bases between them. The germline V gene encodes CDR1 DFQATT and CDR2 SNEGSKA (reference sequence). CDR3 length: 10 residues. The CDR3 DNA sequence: TGCAGTGTGTTAGGCCCCGAGCAGTACTTC. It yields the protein CSVLGPEQYF.

The CDR3 here is CSASRTAATEAFF. In DNA form, the CDR3 reads TGCAGTGCTAGTCGGACTGCAGCCACTGAAGCTTTCTTT. The V and J genes are TRBV20-1 and TRBJ1-1; the D is unclear. V was trimmed by 3 bases and J by 4 bases, leaving 12 bases between them. CDR1 is DFQATT, CDR2 SNEGSKA, per germline (reference sequence). The CDR3 is made up of 13 amino acids.

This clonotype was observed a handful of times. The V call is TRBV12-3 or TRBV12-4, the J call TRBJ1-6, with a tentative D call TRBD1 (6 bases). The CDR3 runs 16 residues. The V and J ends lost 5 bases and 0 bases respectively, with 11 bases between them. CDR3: CASSPQGSSYNSPLHF. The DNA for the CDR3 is TGTGCCAGCAGTCCACAGGGCAGCTCCTATAATTCACCCCTCCACTTT.

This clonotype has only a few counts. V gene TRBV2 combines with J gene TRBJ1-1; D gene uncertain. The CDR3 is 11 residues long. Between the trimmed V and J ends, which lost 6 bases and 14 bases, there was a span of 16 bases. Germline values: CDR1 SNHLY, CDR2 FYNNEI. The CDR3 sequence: CASSLGPGGFF. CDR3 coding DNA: TGTGCCAGCAGCCTAGGGCCCGGTGGGTTCTTT.

CDR3 sequence reads: CASSPPGLAGGLETQYF. The CDR3 region has the DNA TGTGCCAGCAGCCCACCGGGACTAGCGGGGGGGTTGGAGACCCAGTACTTC. The chain joins TRBV7-2 to TRBJ2-5, with 16 bases lining up with TRBD2. The CDR3 contains 17 residues. J gave up 5 bases and V 5 bases, and 8 bases lay outside the gene matches. The germline CDR1 and CDR2 sequences are SGHTA and FQGNSA.

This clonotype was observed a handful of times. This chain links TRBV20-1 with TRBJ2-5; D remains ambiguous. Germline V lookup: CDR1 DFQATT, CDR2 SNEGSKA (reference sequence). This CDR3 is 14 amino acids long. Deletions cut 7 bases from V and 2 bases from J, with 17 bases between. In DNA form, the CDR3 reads TGCAGTGTAGCCGGCGAAAGGGCACAAGAGACCCAGTACTTC. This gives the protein CSVAGERAQETQYF.

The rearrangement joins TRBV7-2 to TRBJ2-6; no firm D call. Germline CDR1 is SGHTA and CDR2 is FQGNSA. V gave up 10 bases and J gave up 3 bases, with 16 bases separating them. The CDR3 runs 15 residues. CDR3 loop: CATNPKTGGANVLTF. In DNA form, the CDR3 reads TGTGCCACCAACCCGAAAACTGGTGGGGCCAACGTCCTGACTTTC.